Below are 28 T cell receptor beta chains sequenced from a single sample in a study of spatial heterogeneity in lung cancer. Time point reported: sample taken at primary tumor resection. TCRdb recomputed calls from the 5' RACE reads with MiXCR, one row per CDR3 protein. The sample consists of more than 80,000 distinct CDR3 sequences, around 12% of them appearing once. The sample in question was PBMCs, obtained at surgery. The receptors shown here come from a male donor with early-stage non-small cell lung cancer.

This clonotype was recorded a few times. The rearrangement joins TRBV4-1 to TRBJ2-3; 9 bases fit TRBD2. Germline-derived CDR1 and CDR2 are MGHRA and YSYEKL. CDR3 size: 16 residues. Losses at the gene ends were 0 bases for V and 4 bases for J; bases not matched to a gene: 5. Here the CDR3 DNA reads TGCGCCAGCAGCCAAGATCCGGGACTAGCTTCAGATACGCAGTATTTT. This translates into CASSQDPGLASDTQYF.

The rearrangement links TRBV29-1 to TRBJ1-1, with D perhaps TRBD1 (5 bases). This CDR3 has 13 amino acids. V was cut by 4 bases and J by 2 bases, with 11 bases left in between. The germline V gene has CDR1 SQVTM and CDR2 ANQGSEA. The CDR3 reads CSVVITGNTEAFF. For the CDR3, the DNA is TGCAGCGTTGTTATAACAGGTAACACTGAAGCTTTCTTT.

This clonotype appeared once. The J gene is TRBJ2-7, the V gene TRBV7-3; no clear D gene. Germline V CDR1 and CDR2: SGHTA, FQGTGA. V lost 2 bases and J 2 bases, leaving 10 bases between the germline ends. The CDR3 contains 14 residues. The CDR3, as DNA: TGTGCCAGCAGCTTAGATCGCGGAACCTACGAGCAGTACTTC. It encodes CASSLDRGTYEQYF.

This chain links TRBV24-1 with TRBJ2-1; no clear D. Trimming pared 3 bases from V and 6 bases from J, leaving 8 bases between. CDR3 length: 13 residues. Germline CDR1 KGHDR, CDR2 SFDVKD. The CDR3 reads CATSDAQINEQFF. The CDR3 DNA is TGTGCCACCAGTGATGCACAGATCAATGAGCAGTTCTTC.

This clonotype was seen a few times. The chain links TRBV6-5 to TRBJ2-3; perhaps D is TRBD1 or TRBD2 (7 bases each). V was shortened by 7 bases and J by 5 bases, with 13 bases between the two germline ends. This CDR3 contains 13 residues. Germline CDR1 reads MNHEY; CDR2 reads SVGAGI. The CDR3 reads CASTQGRGDTQYF. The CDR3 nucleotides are TGTGCCAGCACACAGGGGAGGGGAGATACGCAGTATTTT.

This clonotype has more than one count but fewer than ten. The chain's CDR3 is CASSLSGGGADTQYF. The CDR3 nucleotides read TGTGCCAGCAGCCTGTCAGGGGGCGGCGCAGATACGCAGTATTTT. The J gene is TRBJ2-3, the V gene TRBV11-3; TRBD1 matches 8 bases. CDR3 length: 15 amino acids. Germline V CDR1 and CDR2: SGHNT, YENEEA. V gave up 5 bases and J gave up 4 bases; unmatched junction bases: 8.

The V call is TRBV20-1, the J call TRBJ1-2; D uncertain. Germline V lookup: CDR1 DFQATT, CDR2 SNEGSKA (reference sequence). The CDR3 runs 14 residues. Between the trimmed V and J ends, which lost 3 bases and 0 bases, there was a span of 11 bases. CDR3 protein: CSASAVLTNYGYTF. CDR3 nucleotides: TGCAGTGCTAGTGCGGTTCTTACTAACTATGGCTACACCTTC.

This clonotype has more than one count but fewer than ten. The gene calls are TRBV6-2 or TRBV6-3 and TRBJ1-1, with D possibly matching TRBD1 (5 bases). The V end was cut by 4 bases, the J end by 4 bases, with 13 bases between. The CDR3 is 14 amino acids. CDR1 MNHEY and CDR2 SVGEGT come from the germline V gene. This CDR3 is CASSSGTRGTEAFF. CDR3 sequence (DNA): TGTGCCAGCAGTTCCGGGACCAGAGGCACTGAAGCTTTCTTT.

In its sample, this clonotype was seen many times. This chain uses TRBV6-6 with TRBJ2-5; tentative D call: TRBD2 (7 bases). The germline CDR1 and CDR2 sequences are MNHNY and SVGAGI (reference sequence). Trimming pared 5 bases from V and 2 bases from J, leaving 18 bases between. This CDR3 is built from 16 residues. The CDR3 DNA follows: TGTGCCAGCAGTACCCCCCGGGGGGCGAAACAAGAGACCCAGTACTTC. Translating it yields CASSTPRGAKQETQYF.

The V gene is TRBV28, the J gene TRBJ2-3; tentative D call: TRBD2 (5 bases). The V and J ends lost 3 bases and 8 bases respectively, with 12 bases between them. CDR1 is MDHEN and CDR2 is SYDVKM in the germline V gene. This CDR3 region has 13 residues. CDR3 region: CASSLGLAGTQYF. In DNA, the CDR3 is TGTGCCAGCAGTTTGGGGTTGGCGGGTACGCAGTATTTT.

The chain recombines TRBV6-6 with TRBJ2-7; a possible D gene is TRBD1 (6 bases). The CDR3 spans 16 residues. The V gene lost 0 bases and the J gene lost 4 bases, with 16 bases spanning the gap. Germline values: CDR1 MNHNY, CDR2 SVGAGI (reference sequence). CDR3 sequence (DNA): TGTGCCAGCAGTTACTCGGTTCAGGGGATGGTTTACGAGCAGTACTTC. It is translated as CASSYSVQGMVYEQYF.

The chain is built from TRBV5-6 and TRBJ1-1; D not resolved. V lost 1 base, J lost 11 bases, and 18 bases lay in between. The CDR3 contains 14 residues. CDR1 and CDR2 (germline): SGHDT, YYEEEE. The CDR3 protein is CASSLIRGSEDAFF. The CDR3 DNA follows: TGTGCCAGCAGCTTGATTCGCGGGAGCGAGGACGCTTTCTTT. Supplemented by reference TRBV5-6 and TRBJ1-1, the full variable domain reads DAGVTQSPTHLIKTRGQQVTLRCSPKSGHDTVSWYQQALGQGPQFIFQYYEEEERQRGNFPDRFSGHQFPNYSSELNVNALLLGDSALYLCASSLIRGSEDAFFGQGTRLTVV.

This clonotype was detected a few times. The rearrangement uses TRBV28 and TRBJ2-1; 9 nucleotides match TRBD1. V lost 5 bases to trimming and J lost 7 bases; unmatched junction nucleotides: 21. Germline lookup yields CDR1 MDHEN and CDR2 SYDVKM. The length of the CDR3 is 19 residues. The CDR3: CASSPRRNKGTGLRNEQFF. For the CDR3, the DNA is TGTGCCAGCAGTCCCCGACGAAACAAAGGGACAGGGCTTAGGAATGAGCAGTTCTTC.

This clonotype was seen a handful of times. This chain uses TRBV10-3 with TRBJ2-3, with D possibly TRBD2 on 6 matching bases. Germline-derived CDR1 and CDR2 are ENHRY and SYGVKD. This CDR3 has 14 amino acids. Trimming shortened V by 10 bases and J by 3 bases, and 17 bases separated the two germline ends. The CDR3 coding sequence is TGTGCCACCCAAGTCGGGAGCGAAACAGATACGCAGTATTTT. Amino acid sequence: CATQVGSETDTQYF.

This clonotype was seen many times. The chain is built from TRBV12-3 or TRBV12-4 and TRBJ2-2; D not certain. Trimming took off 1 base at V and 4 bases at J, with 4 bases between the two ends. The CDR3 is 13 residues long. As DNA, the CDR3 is TGTGCCAGCAGTTTAGTCGCCACCGGGGAGCTGTTTTTT. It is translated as CASSLVATGELFF.

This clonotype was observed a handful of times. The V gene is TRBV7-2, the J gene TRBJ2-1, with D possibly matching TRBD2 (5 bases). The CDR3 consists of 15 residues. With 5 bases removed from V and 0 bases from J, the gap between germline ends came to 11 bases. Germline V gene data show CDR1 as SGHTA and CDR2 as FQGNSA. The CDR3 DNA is TGTGCCAGCAGCGTCGGAGGTGTCTCCTACAATGAGCAGTTCTTC. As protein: CASSVGGVSYNEQFF.

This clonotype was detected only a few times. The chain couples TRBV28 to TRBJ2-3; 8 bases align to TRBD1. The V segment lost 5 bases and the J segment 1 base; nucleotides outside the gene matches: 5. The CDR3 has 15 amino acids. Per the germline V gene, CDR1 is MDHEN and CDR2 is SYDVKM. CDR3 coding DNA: TGTGCCAGCAGTCCTACGACAGGGGGCACAGATACGCAGTATTTT. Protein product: CASSPTTGGTDTQYF.

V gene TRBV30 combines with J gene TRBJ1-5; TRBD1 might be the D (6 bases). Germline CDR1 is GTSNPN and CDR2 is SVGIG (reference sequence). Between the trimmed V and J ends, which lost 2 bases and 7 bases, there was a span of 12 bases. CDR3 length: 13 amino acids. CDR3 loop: CAWSSTRGQPQHF. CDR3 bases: TGTGCCTGGAGTTCGACAAGGGGGCAGCCCCAGCATTTT.

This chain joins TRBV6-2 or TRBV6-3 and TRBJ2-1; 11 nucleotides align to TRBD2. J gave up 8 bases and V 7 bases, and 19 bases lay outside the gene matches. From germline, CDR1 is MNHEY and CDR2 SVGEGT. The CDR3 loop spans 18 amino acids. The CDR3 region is CASTNYRTSGRLGYEQFF. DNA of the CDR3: TGTGCCAGCACGAACTACAGGACTAGCGGGCGTTTGGGCTATGAGCAGTTCTTC.

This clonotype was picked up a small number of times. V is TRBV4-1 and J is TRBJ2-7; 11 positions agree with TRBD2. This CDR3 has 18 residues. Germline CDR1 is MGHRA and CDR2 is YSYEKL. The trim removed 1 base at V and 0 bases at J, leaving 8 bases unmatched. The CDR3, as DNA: TGCGCCAGCAGCCAAGGCCCACTAGCGGGGGACCTCTCCTACGAGCAGTACTTC. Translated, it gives CASSQGPLAGDLSYEQYF.

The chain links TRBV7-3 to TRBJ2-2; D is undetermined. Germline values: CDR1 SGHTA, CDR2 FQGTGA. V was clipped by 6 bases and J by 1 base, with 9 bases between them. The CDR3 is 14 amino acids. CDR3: CASREHWNTGELFF. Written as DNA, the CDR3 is TGTGCCAGCAGAGAACACTGGAACACCGGGGAGCTGTTTTTT.

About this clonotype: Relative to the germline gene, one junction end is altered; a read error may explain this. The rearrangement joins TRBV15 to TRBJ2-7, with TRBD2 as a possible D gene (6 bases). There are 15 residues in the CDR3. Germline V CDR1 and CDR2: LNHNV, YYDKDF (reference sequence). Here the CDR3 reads CATIRARENTYEQYF. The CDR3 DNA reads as TGTGCCACCATCAGAGCCCGGGAGAACACCTACGAGCAGTACTTC.

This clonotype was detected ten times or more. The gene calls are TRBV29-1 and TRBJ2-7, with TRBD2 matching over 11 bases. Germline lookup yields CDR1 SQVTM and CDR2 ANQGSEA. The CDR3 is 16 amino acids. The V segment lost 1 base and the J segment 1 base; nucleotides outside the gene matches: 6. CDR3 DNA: TGCAGCGTTGAAGCCCCTAGCGGGGGGTCGTCCTACGAGCAGTACTTC. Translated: CSVEAPSGGSSYEQYF.

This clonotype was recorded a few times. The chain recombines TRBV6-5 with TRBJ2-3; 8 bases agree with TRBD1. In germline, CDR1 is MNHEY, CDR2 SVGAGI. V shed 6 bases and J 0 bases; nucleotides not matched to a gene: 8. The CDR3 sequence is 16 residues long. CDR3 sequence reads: CASRATGGPSTDTQYF. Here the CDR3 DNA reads TGTGCCAGCAGGGCCACAGGGGGTCCGAGCACAGATACGCAGTATTTT.

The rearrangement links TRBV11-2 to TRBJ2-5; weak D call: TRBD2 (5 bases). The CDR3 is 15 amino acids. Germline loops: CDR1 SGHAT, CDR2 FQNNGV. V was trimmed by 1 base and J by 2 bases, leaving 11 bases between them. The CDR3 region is CASSLGSRGQETQYF. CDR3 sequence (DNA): TGTGCCAGCAGCTTAGGATCACGGGGACAAGAGACCCAGTACTTC.

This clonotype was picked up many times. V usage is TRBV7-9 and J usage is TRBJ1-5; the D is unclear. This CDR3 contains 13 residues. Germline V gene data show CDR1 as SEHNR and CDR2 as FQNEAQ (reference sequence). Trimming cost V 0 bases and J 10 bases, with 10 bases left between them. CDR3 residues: CASSLALGDPQHF. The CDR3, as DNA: TGTGCCAGCAGCTTAGCGCTCGGTGACCCCCAGCATTTT.

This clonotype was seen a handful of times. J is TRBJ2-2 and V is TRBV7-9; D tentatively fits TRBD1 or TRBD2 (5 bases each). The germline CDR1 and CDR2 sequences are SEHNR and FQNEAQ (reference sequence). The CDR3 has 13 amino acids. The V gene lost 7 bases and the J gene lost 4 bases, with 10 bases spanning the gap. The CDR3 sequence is CASNRDGTGELFF. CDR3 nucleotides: TGTGCCAGCAACCGGGACGGCACCGGGGAGCTGTTTTTT. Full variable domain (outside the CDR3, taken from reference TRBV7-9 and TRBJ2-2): DTGVSQNPRHKITKRGQNVTFRCDPISEHNRLYWYRQTLGQGPEFLTYFQNEAQLEKSRLLSDRFSAERPKGSFSTLEIQRTEQGDSAMYLCASNRDGTGELFFGEGSRLTVL.

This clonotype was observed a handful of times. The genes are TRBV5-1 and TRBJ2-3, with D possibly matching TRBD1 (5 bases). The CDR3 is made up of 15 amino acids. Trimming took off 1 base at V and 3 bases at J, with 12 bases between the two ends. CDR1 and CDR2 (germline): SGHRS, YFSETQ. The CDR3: CASSLQGGFTDTQYF. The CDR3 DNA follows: TGCGCCAGCAGCTTGCAGGGTGGATTTACAGATACGCAGTATTTT.